The clone carrying this T cell receptor beta chain was seen at least ten times. Antigen specificity is unknown. These data are taken from a study of T and B cells in COVID-19 patients. TRB was amplified from approximately 250-480 ng of blood genomic DNA. Multiplex PCR with BIOMED2 TRB-A/B primer pools amplified TRB rearrangements. TCRdb reprocessed the multiplex PCR reads with MiXCR, giving one entry per CDR3 protein. The profile shows around 15,000 distinct CDR3 sequences, 25% to 30% of them singletons. Overall study results and limits: Of 2,000 to 2,500 TCR clusters found only in the recovered cohort, a few dozen had low generation probability. No sequencing was yet done of CD4+, regulatory or CD8+ subsets, or of SARS-CoV-2-responsive or tetramer+ sorted cells.

Unmatched junction bases numbered 10, after V lost 6 bases and J lost 9 bases. CDR1 is MNHEY and CDR2 is SVGAGI in the germline V gene. There are 15 residues in the CDR3. The rearrangement uses TRBV6-5 and TRBJ2-7, with TRBD2 matching over 14 bases. This sequence was found in a human donor who had recovered from COVID-19. Source material: blood. The CDR3 is CASSSGTSGGPRQYF. The CDR3 DNA reads as TGTGCCAGCAGCTCCGGGACTAGCGGGGGCCCCAGGCAGTACTTC.